Listed here are 7 T cell receptor beta chains from one sample, sequenced in a study of T-cell memory formation after mild COVID-19. TCRdb reprocessed the 5' RACE reads with MiXCR, giving one entry per CDR3 protein. In the table there are roughly 200,000 distinct CDR3 sequences, around 17% of which are singletons. Sequencing was done on a sample of PBMCs or a T cell subset sorted from them (not recorded which). These receptors originate from an adult woman who had mild COVID-19 (a few samples of this study predate the infection). Cell type and time point are not known.

The V and J genes are TRBV15 and TRBJ2-7, with TRBD2 identical over 10 bases. J was trimmed by 0 bases and V by 1 base; bases with no gene match: 3. This CDR3 spans 16 amino acids. Germline lookup yields CDR1 LNHNV and CDR2 YYDKDF (reference sequence). CDR3 protein: CATSRGGLADSYEQYF. CDR3 DNA: TGTGCCACCAGCAGAGGCGGACTAGCGGACTCCTACGAGCAGTACTTC. Variable domain in full (rest from reference TRBV15 and TRBJ2-7): DAMVIQNPRYQVTQFGKPVTLSCSQTLNHNVMYWYQQKSSQAPKLLFHYYDKDFNNEADTPDNFQSRRPNTSFCFLDIRSPGLGDTAMYLCATSRGGLADSYEQYFGPGTRLTVT.

The rearrangement uses TRBV4-2 and TRBJ1-1; D call uncertain. Germline CDR1 LGHNA, CDR2 YNFKEQ. V lost 0 bases and J 1 base, leaving 9 bases between the germline ends. The CDR3 is 15 residues long. CDR3 loop: CASSQDAGSNTEAFF. The CDR3 DNA follows: TGTGCCAGCAGCCAAGATGCAGGATCGAACACTGAAGCTTTCTTT.

This clonotype has a handful of counts. V gene TRBV11-2 combines with J gene TRBJ1-1, with a tentative D call TRBD1 (5 bases). With 3 bases removed from V and 6 bases from J, the gap between germline ends came to 20 bases. The CDR3 is 16 residues long. CDR1 and CDR2 (germline): SGHAT, FQNNGV. The CDR3 spells CASSFGAAGISAEAFF. The CDR3 DNA is TGTGCCAGCAGCTTCGGCGCGGCAGGGATATCCGCTGAAGCTTTCTTT. Complete variable domain (other parts from reference TRBV11-2 and TRBJ1-1): EAGVAQSPRYKIIEKRQSVAFWCNPISGHATLYWYQQILGQGPKLLIQFQNNGVVDDSQLPKDRFSAERLKGVDSTLKIQPAKLEDSAVYLCASSFGAAGISAEAFFGQGTRLTVV.

This clonotype was counted only a few times. The gene calls are TRBV14 and TRBJ2-1; D gene uncertain. Per the germline V gene, CDR1 is SGHDN and CDR2 is FVKESK. The CDR3 runs to 14 residues. Trimming took 2 bases from V and 12 from J, leaving 17 bases between them. The CDR3 DNA reads as TGTGCCAGCAGCCAACGTGCTGTAGGAGCTAGGCAGTTCTTC. It translates to CASSQRAVGARQFF.

V is TRBV7-9 and J is TRBJ2-3, with 14 bases fitting TRBD2. The CDR3 loop spans 14 amino acids. J gave up 7 bases and V 6 bases, and 3 bases lay outside the gene matches. In germline, CDR1 is SEHNR, CDR2 FQNEAQ (reference sequence). For the CDR3, the DNA is TGTGCCAGCAGTAGGACTAGCGGGAGGTATACGCAGTATTTT. The encoded protein is CASSRTSGRYTQYF.

This clonotype has ten or more counts. The rearrangement joins TRBV12-5 to TRBJ2-5; a possible D gene is TRBD1 (5 bases). Germline V CDR1 and CDR2: LGHNT, FRNRAP. CDR3 length: 15 residues. Between the trimmed V and J ends, which lost 2 bases and 5 bases, there was a span of 15 bases. CDR3 bases: TGTGCTAGTGGTTTGCCCACAGGTGGGAAGGAGACCCAGTACTTC. It encodes CASGLPTGGKETQYF.

The genes are TRBV7-2 and TRBJ1-1, with no clear D. Trimming stripped 8 bases from V and 2 bases from J, with 18 bases between. This CDR3 spans 15 amino acids. Germline CDR1 SGHTA, CDR2 FQGNSA. DNA of the CDR3: TGTGCCAGCTCCCCCCGCCTTACACGCAACACTGAAGCTTTCTTT. Translation: CASSPRLTRNTEAFF.